These T cell receptor beta chains were read from a single sample in a study of beta chain features in type 1 diabetes. Only in-frame clones appear in the TCRdb table, and some are missing; sequencing was by immunoSEQ multiplex PCR. The sample has 810,000 or so clones, roughly 16% seen once. The sequencing input was naive CD4+ T cells from blood. The receptors shown here come from a young woman in good health. Both conserved end residues are part of each CDR3. A D gene is named only where the DNA matches it firmly. Part of the rows lack a size; the others show once, few, many or a class for expanded clones.

abundance: -; v_gene: TRBV19; d_gene: TRBD2; j_gene: TRBJ2-1; CDR3aa: CASSMRASGNNEQFF; CDR3nt: TGTGCCAGTAGTATGCGGGCTAGCGGGAATAATGAGCAGTTCTTC
abundance: few; v_gene: TRBV7-9; d_gene: -; j_gene: TRBJ2-5; CDR3aa: CASSFDTIQETQYF; CDR3nt: TGTGCCAGCAGCTTCGACACCATCCAAGAGACCCAGTACTTC
abundance: -; v_gene: TRBV11-1; d_gene: -; j_gene: TRBJ1-1; CDR3aa: CASKPRGVLRGTEAFF; CDR3nt: TGTGCCAGCAAGCCGCGAGGGGTCCTTCGGGGAACTGAAGCTTTCTTT
abundance: few; v_gene: TRBV9; d_gene: TRBD1; j_gene: TRBJ1-2; CDR3aa: CASSPVPGQYYGYTF; CDR3nt: TGTGCCAGCAGCCCTGTGCCGGGACAGTACTATGGCTACACCTTC
abundance: -; v_gene: TRBV19; d_gene: TRBD1; j_gene: TRBJ2-5; CDR3aa: CATCDRVGETQYF; CDR3nt: TGTGCCACCTGTGACAGGGTCGGGGAGACCCAGTACTTC
abundance: few; v_gene: TRBV15; d_gene: -; j_gene: TRBJ2-7; CDR3aa: CATSRDRRTFYEQYF; CDR3nt: TGTGCCACCAGCAGAGATCGGCGGACCTTTTACGAGCAGTACTTC
abundance: -; v_gene: TRBV6-5; d_gene: -; j_gene: TRBJ2-7; CDR3aa: CASSYGARGSGEQYF; CDR3nt: TGTGCCAGCAGTTACGGCGCAAGAGGGTCTGGGGAGCAGTACTTC
abundance: -; v_gene: TRBV7-3; d_gene: -; j_gene: TRBJ1-1; CDR3aa: CASSLRIQGTEAFF; CDR3nt: TGTGCGAGCAGCTTAAGAATTCAGGGCACTGAAGCTTTCTTT
abundance: -; v_gene: TRBV27; d_gene: TRBD1; j_gene: TRBJ2-1; CDR3aa: CASSARDRVGAVYNEQFF; CDR3nt: TGTGCCAGCAGTGCGAGGGACAGGGTGGGAGCGGTCTACAATGAGCAGTTCTTC
abundance: -; v_gene: TRBV2; d_gene: -; j_gene: TRBJ1-5; CDR3aa: CASSPSTRSNQPQHF; CDR3nt: TGTGCCAGCAGTCCTTCGACGCGGAGCAATCAGCCCCAGCATTTT
abundance: few; v_gene: TRBV7-8; d_gene: TRBD2; j_gene: TRBJ2-2; CDR3aa: CASTGRGSHTGELFF; CDR3nt: TGTGCCAGCACGGGACGCGGGAGTCACACCGGGGAGCTGTTTTTT
abundance: -; v_gene: TRBV28; d_gene: -; j_gene: TRBJ2-7; CDR3aa: CASGFSGDPLEQYF; CDR3nt: TGTGCCAGCGGGTTTTCAGGCGATCCTCTGGAGCAGTACTTC
abundance: -; v_gene: TRBV5-4; d_gene: TRBD2; j_gene: TRBJ2-1; CDR3aa: CASSSGGSHNEQFF; CDR3nt: TGTGCCAGCAGCTCGGGGGGGTCCCACAATGAGCAGTTCTTC
abundance: -; v_gene: TRBV6-5; d_gene: -; j_gene: TRBJ2-5; CDR3aa: CASSYSGTTQETQYF; CDR3nt: TGTGCCAGCAGTTATTCCGGGACCACTCAAGAGACCCAGTACTTC
abundance: -; v_gene: TRBV10-3; d_gene: -; j_gene: TRBJ2-7; CDR3aa: CAIGTYEQYF; CDR3nt: TGTGCCATCGGGACCTACGAGCAGTACTTC
abundance: -; v_gene: TRBV4-1; d_gene: TRBD1; j_gene: TRBJ1-1; CDR3aa: CASSQPRQGRRSTEAFF; CDR3nt: TGCGCCAGCAGCCAACCCAGACAGGGGCGAAGGAGCACTGAAGCTTTCTTT
abundance: -; v_gene: TRBV29-1; d_gene: TRBD2; j_gene: TRBJ2-2; CDR3aa: CSVAGLAGVYGRELFF; CDR3nt: TGCAGCGTTGCCGGGCTAGCGGGAGTTTATGGAAGGGAGCTGTTTTTT
abundance: -; v_gene: TRBV7-9; d_gene: TRBD2; j_gene: TRBJ2-5; CDR3aa: CASSLVSLAGLGETQYF; CDR3nt: TGTGCCAGCAGCTTAGTGTCACTAGCGGGCCTCGGGGAGACCCAGTACTTC
abundance: few; v_gene: TRBV7-2; d_gene: -; j_gene: TRBJ1-4; CDR3aa: CASSLAGATNEKLFF; CDR3nt: TGTGCCAGCAGCTTAGCCGGGGCAACTAATGAAAAACTGTTTTTT
abundance: -; v_gene: TRBV21-1; d_gene: -; j_gene: TRBJ1-2; CDR3aa: CASSSAPGSNYGYTF; CDR3nt: TGTGCCAGCAGCAGTGCCCCGGGGTCCAACTATGGCTACACCTTC
abundance: few; v_gene: TRBV28; d_gene: TRBD1; j_gene: TRBJ2-7; CDR3aa: CASSLGGQGATYEQYF; CDR3nt: TGTGCCAGCAGTCTCGGGGGACAGGGGGCCACCTACGAGCAGTACTTC
abundance: few; v_gene: TRBV7-2; d_gene: -; j_gene: TRBJ2-7; CDR3aa: CASSLFERNRYEQYF; CDR3nt: TGTGCCAGCAGCTTATTTGAGCGGAATCGCTACGAGCAGTACTTC
abundance: few; v_gene: TRBV11-2; d_gene: -; j_gene: TRBJ2-3; CDR3aa: CASSLTIAPGTHTDTQYF; CDR3nt: TGTGCCAGCAGCTTAACCATCGCCCCCGGGACTCATACAGATACGCAGTATTTT
abundance: few; v_gene: TRBV10-3; d_gene: -; j_gene: TRBJ2-5; CDR3aa: CASSVSAQTQETQYF; CDR3nt: TGTGCCTCGTCGGTCTCGGCGCAGACCCAAGAGACCCAGTACTTC
abundance: -; v_gene: TRBV10-3; d_gene: -; j_gene: TRBJ2-5; CDR3aa: CAISEEGAWQTQYF; CDR3nt: TGTGCCATCAGTGAGGAGGGTGCCTGGCAGACCCAGTACTTC
abundance: -; v_gene: TRBV5-1; d_gene: -; j_gene: TRBJ2-5; CDR3aa: CASSLGGTRYQETQYF; CDR3nt: TGCGCCAGCAGCTTGGGAGGAACGCGGTACCAAGAGACCCAGTACTTC
abundance: -; v_gene: TRBV6-5; d_gene: TRBD2; j_gene: TRBJ2-1; CDR3aa: CASSYSLAGVFEQFF; CDR3nt: TGTGCCAGCAGTTACTCCCTAGCGGGAGTCTTTGAGCAGTTCTTC
abundance: -; v_gene: TRBV6-5; d_gene: -; j_gene: TRBJ1-2; CDR3aa: CASSDEPLTGYTF; CDR3nt: TGTGCCAGCTCAGACGAGCCCTTGACTGGCTACACCTTC
abundance: -; v_gene: TRBV4-2; d_gene: -; j_gene: TRBJ1-4; CDR3aa: CASSQGDRAGVEKLFF; CDR3nt: TGTGCCAGCAGCCAAGGAGATAGGGCCGGGGTTGAAAAACTGTTTTTT
abundance: -; v_gene: TRBV28; d_gene: -; j_gene: TRBJ2-4; CDR3aa: CASSLTAENIQYF; CDR3nt: TGTGCCAGCAGTTTAACCGCAGAAAACATTCAGTACTTC
abundance: few; v_gene: TRBV15; d_gene: -; j_gene: TRBJ2-1; CDR3aa: CATSGGVGSYNEQFF; CDR3nt: TGTGCCACCAGCGGGGGAGTGGGCTCCTACAATGAGCAGTTCTTC
abundance: -; v_gene: TRBV18; d_gene: -; j_gene: TRBJ1-1; CDR3aa: CASSVLGGGNTEAFF; CDR3nt: TGTGCCAGCTCAGTCCTAGGCGGGGGGAACACTGAAGCTTTCTTT
abundance: few; v_gene: TRBV19; d_gene: TRBD1; j_gene: TRBJ2-5; CDR3aa: CASSPRNRGRPETQYF; CDR3nt: TGTGCCAGTAGTCCGAGAAACAGGGGGCGTCCGGAGACCCAGTACTTC
abundance: few; v_gene: TRBV5-4; d_gene: TRBD1; j_gene: TRBJ1-2; CDR3aa: CASSSSPQGGPNYGYTF; CDR3nt: TGTGCCAGCAGCTCCTCACCTCAGGGGGGCCCTAACTATGGCTACACCTTC
abundance: -; v_gene: TRBV19; d_gene: TRBD1; j_gene: TRBJ1-1; CDR3aa: CASSKRQGMNTEAFF; CDR3nt: TGTGCCAGTAGTAAACGACAGGGAATGAACACTGAAGCTTTCTTT
abundance: few; v_gene: TRBV7-9; d_gene: -; j_gene: TRBJ2-2; CDR3aa: CASSPAVNTGELFF; CDR3nt: TGTGCCAGCAGCCCAGCAGTGAACACCGGGGAGCTGTTTTTT
abundance: few; v_gene: TRBV7-2; d_gene: -; j_gene: TRBJ2-4; CDR3aa: CASSFNRQTIAKNIQYF; CDR3nt: TGTGCCAGCAGCTTTAATAGGCAGACAATAGCCAAAAACATTCAGTACTTC
abundance: -; v_gene: TRBV7-2; d_gene: TRBD2; j_gene: TRBJ2-2; CDR3aa: CASSSIAGGPTGELFF; CDR3nt: TGTGCCAGCAGCTCGATAGCGGGAGGGCCAACCGGGGAGCTGTTTTTT
abundance: few; v_gene: TRBV2; d_gene: TRBD2; j_gene: TRBJ2-7; CDR3aa: CANSGPGGEQYF; CDR3nt: TGTGCCAACTCAGGCCCGGGGGGTGAGCAGTACTTC